Sequencing of this T cell receptor beta chain was carried out in a study of blood T cell repertoires in COVID-19. For the study at large: Sites in the United States, Italy and Spain provided acute and convalescent COVID-19 samples. In each case, the material was cDNA or gDNA derived from T cells, B-cell-depleted T cells, or PBMCs.

Trimming cost V 3 bases and J 12 bases, with 21 bases left between them. Germline V gives CDR1 MDHEN, CDR2 SYDVKM. CDR3 length equals 16 residues. Only in-frame clones appear in the TCRdb table, and some are missing; sequencing was by immunoSEQ multiplex PCR. The sample contains 300,000 to 400,000 clones, around 87% of which appear only once. Source material: peripheral blood. The gene calls are TRBV28 and TRBJ1-6; D is ambiguous. This clonotype was obtained from a woman between 50 and 59 years old who had recovered from COVID-19. The CDR3, as DNA: TGTGCCAGCAGTTTTTTTGACCCCCGCCAAACGGGACCCCTCCACTTT. Protein sequence: CASSFFDPRQTGPLHF.